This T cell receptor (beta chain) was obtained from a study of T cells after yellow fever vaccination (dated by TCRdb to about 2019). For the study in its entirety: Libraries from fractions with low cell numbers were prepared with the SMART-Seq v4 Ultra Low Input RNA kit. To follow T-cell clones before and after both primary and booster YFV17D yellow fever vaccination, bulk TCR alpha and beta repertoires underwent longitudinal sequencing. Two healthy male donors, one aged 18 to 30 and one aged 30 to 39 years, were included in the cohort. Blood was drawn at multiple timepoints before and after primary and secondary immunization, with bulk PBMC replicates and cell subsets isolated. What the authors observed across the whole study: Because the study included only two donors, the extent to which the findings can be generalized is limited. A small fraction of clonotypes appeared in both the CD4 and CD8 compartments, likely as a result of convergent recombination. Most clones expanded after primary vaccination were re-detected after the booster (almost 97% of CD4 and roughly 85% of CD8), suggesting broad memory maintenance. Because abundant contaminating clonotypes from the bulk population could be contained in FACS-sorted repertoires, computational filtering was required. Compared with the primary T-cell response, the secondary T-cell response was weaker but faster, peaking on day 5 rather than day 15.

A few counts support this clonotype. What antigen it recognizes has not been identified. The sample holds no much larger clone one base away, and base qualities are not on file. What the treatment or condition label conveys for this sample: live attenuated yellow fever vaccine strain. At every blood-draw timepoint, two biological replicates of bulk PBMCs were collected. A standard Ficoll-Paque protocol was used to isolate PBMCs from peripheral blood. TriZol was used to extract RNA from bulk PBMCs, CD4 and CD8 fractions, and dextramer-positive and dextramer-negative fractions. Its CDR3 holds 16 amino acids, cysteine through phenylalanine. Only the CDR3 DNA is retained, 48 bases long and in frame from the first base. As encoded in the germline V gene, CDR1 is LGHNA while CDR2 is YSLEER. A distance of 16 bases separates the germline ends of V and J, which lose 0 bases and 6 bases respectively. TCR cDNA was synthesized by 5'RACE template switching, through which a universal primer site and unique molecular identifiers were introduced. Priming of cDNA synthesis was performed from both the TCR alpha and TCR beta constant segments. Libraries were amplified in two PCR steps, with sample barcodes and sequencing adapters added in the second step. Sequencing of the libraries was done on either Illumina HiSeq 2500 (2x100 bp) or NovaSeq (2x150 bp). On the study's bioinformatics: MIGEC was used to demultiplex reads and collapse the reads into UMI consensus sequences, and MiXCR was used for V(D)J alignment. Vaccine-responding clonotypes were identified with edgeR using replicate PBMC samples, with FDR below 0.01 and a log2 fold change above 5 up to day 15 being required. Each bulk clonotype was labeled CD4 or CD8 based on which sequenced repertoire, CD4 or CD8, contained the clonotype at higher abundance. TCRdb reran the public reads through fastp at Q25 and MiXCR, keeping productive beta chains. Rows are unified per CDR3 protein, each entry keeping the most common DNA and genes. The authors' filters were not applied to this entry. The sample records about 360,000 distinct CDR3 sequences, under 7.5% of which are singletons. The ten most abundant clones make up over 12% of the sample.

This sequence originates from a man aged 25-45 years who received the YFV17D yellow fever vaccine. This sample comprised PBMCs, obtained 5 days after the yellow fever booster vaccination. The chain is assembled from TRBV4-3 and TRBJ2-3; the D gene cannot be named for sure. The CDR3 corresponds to CASSQDLGPFRDTQYF. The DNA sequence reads TGCGCCAGCAGCCAAGATTTGGGTCCGTTCAGGGATACGCAGTATTTT.